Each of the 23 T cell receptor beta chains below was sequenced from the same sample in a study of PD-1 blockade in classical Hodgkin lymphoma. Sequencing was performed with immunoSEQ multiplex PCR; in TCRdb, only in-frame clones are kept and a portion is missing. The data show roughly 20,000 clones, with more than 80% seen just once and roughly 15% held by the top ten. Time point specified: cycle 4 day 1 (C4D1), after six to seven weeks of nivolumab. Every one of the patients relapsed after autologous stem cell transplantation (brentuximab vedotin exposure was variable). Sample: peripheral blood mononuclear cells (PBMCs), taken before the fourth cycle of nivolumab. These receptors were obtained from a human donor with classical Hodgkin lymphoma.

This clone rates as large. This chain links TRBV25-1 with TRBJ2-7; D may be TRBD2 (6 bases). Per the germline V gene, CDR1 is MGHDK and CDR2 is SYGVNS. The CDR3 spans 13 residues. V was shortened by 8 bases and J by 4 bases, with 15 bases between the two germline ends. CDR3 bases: TGTGCCAGCGGGATAGGAGGGTTGTACGAGCAGTACTTC. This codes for CASGIGGLYEQYF.

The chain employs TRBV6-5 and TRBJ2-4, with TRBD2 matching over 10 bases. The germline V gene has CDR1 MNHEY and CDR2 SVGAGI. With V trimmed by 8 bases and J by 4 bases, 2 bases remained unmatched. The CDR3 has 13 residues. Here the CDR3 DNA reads TGTGCCAGCCAGGGACTAGCGAAAAACATTCAGTACTTC. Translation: CASQGLAKNIQYF.

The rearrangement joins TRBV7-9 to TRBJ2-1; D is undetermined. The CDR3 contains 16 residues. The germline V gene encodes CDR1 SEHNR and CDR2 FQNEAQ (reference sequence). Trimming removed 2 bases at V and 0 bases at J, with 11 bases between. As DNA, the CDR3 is TGTGCCAGCAGCTTATGGCGGCTACCCTCCTACAATGAGCAGTTCTTC. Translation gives CASSLWRLPSYNEQFF.

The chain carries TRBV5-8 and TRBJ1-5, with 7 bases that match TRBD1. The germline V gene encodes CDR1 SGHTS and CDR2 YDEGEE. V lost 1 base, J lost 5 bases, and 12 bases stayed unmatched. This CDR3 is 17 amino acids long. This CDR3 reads CASSLYVRTGGDQPQHF. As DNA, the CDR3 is TGTGCCAGCAGCTTGTATGTTAGGACAGGAGGTGATCAGCCCCAGCATTTT.

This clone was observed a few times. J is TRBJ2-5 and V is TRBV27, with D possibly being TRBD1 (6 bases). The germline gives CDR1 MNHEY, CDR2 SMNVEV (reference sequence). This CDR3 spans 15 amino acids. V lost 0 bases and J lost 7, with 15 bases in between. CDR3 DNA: TGTGCCAGCAGTTTATCAGGGGGTTCTGGGGGGACCCAGTACTTC. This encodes CASSLSGGSGGTQYF.

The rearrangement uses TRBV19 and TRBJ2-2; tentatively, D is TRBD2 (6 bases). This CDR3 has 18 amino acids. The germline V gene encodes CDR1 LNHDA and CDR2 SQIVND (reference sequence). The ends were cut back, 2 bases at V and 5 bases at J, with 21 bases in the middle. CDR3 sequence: CASSIPIGGRQWTGELFF. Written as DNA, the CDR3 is TGTGCCAGTAGTATACCTATCGGGGGTCGGCAATGGACCGGGGAGCTGTTTTTT.

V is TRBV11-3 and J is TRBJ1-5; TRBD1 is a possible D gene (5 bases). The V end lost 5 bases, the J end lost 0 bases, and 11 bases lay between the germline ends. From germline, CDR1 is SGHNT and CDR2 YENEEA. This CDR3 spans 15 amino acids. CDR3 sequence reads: CASSRDVYSNQPQHF. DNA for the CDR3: TGTGCCAGCAGCAGGGACGTTTATAGCAATCAGCCCCAGCATTTT.

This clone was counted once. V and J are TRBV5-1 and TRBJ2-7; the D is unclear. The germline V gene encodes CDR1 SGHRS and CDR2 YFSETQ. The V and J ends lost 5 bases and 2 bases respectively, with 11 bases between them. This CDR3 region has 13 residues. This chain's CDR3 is CASRTRPPYEQYF. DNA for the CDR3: TGCGCCAGCAGGACCCGTCCCCCCTACGAGCAGTACTTC.

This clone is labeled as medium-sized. DNA for the CDR3: TGTGCCAGCAGCTTAGTAGGTCTCACTGAAGCTTTCTTT. It specifies CASSLVGLTEAFF. This rearrangement joins TRBV7-2 to TRBJ1-1; D not certain. V shed 1 base and J shed 4 bases, with 7 bases lying between them. The germline V gene encodes CDR1 SGHTA and CDR2 FQGNSA. CDR3 length equals 13 residues. The variable domain in full, with the rest retrieved from reference TRBV7-2 and TRBJ1-1, is GAGVSQSPSNKVTEKGKDVELRCDPISGHTALYWYRQSLGQGLEFLIYFQGNSAPDKSGLPSDRFSAERTGGSVSTLTIQRTQQEDSAVYLCASSLVGLTEAFFGQGTRLTVV.

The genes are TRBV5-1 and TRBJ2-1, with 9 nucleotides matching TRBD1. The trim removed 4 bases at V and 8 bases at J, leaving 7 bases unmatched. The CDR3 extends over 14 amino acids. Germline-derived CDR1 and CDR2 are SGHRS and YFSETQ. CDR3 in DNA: TGCGCCAGCAGCCCGGGACAGGGAAGGGATGAGCAGTTCTTC. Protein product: CASSPGQGRDEQFF.

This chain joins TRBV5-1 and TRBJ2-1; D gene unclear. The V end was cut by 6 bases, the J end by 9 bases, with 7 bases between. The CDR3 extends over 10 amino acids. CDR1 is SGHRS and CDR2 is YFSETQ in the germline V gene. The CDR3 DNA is TGCGCCAGCACCAATTTTGAGCAGTTCTTC. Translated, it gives CASTNFEQFF.

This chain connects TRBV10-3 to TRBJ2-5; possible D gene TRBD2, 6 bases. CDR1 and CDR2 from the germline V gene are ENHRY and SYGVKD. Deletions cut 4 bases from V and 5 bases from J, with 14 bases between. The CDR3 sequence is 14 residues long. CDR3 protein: CAISAGTDGETQYF. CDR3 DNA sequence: TGTGCCATCAGTGCCGGGACTGATGGGGAGACCCAGTACTTC.

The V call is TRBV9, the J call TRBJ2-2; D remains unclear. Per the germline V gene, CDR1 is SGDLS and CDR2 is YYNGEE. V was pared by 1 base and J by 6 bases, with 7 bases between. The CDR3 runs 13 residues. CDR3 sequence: CASSVLHSGELFF. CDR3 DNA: TGTGCCAGCAGCGTATTGCACTCCGGGGAGCTGTTTTTT.

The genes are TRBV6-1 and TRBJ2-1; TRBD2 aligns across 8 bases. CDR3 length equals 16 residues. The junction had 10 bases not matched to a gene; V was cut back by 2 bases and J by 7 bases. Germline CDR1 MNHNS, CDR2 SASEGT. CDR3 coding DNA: TGTGCCAGCAGTGAACTCGGGGGGGCAACGGATAATGAGCAGTTCTTC. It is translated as CASSELGGATDNEQFF.

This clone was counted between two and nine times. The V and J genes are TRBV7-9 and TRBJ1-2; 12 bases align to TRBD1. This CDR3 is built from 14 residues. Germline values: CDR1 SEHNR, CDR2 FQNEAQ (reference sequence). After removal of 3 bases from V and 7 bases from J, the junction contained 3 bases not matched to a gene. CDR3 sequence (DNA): TGTGCCAGCAGCTTGGGACAGGGGGCGCCTGGCTACACCTTC. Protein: CASSLGQGAPGYTF.

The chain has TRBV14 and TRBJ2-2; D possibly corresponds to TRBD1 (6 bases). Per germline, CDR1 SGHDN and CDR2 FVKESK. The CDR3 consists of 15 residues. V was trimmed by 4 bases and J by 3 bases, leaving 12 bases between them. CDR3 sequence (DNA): TGTGCCAGCAGCCCGGCAGGGGTCCACACCGGGGAGCTGTTTTTT. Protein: CASSPAGVHTGELFF.

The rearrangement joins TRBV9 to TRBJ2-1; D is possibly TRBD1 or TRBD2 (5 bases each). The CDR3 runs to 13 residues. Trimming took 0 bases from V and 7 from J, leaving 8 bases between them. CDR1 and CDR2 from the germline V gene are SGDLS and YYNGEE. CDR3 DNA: TGTGCCAGCAGCGTAGGGGGACGGAATGAGCAGTTCTTC. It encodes CASSVGGRNEQFF.

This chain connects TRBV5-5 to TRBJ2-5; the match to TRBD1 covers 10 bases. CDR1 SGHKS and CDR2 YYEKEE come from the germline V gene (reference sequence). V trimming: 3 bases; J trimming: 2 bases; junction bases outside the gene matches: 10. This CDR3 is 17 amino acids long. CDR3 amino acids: CASSWPFGTGEQETQYF. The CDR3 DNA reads TGTGCCAGCAGCTGGCCGTTCGGGACAGGGGAGCAAGAGACCCAGTACTTC. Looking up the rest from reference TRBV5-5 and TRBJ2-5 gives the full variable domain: DAGVTQSPTHLIKTRGQQVTLRCSPISGHKSVSWYQQVLGQGPQFIFQYYEKEERGRGNFPDRFSARQFPNYSSELNVNALLLGDSALYLCASSWPFGTGEQETQYFGPGTRLLVL.

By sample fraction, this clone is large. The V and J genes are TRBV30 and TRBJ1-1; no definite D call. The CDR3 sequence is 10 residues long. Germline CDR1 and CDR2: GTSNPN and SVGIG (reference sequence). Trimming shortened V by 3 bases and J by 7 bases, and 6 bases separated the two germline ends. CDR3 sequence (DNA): TGTGCCTGGAGGTTACGTGAAGCTTTCTTT. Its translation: CAWRLREAFF.

CDR3 amino acids: CASTGAREQYF. The CDR3 DNA reads TGTGCCAGCACCGGGGCCCGCGAGCAGTACTTC. The chain is built from TRBV7-6 and TRBJ2-7, with D perhaps TRBD1 or TRBD2 (5 bases each). The V and J ends lost 7 bases and 6 bases respectively, with 10 bases between them. CDR1 and CDR2 (germline): SGHVS, FNYEAQ. The CDR3 loop spans 11 amino acids. The whole variable domain, remainder taken from reference TRBV7-6 and TRBJ2-7, is GAGVSQSPRYKVTKRGQDVALRCDPISGHVSLYWYRQALGQGPEFLTYFNYEAQQDKSGLPNDRFSAERPEGSISTLTIQRTEQRDSAMYRCASTGAREQYFGPGTRLTVT.

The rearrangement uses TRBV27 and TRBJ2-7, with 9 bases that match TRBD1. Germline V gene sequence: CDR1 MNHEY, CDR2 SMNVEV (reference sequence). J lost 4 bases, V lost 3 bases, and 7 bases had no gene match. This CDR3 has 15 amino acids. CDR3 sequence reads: CASSFGTGRDYEQYF. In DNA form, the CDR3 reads TGTGCCAGCAGTTTTGGGACAGGGAGAGATTACGAGCAGTACTTC.

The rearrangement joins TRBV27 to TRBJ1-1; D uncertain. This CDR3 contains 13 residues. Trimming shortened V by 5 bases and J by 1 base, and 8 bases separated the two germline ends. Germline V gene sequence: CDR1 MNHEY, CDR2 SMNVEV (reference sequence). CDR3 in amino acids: CASSLWGNTEAFF. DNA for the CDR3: TGTGCCAGCAGTCTGTGGGGGAACACTGAAGCTTTCTTT.

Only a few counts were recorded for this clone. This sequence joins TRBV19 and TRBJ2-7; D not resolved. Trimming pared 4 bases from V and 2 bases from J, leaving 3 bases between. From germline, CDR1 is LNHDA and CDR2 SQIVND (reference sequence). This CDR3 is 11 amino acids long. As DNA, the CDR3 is TGTGCCAGTAGTACAGCCTACGAGCAGTACTTC. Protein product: CASSTAYEQYF.